This T cell receptor (beta chain) was sequenced in a study of beta chain features in type 1 diabetes. The authors reverse transcribed all of the isolated RNA, so sequencing captured expressed TCRB transcripts. Data came from immunoSEQ multiplex PCR; TCRdb stores just in-frame clones and leaves some out. The sample has around 250,000 clones; about 70% are singletons. Concerning this clone: Antigen: not known.

Study-wide results and caveats: Among patients, naive, central memory and Treg TCRB repertoires appeared more similar than among healthy donors. Overrepresentation of cells with high TCR expression could result from cDNA sequencing.

The collection from each donor was one heparinised blood draw averaging approximately 110 mL. Via the markers CD45RO/CCR7/CD25/CD127/CD95/CD27, stem cell-like memory, regulatory, central memory and naive CD4+ cells were sorted. The receptor comes from a man aged 25 to 40 in good health. The specimen sequenced was naive CD4+ T cells from blood.

The CDR3 loop is CASSLNSGGAGSEQFF. In nucleotides, the CDR3 is TGTGCCAGCAGCTTGAATAGCGGGGGGGCCGGTAGTGAGCAGTTCTTC. The chain is built from TRBV7-7 and TRBJ2-1; 11 bases are a match to TRBD2. J gave up 9 bases and V 3 bases, and 10 bases lay outside the gene matches. CDR3 length: 16 amino acids. Germline assignment: CDR1 SSHAT and CDR2 FNYEAQ (reference sequence).